Below are 7 T cell receptor beta chains sequenced from a single sample in a study of T cells in Graves' hyperthyroidism and ophthalmopathy. TCR beta CDR3 sequences were amplified from RNA transcripts. With the HTBI primer set, the TCR CDR3 went through a first round of RT-PCR. TCRdb reanalysed the multiplex PCR reads using MiXCR and keeps one entry per CDR3 protein. The table has hundreds of thousands of distinct CDR3 sequences, around 20% seen once. Material: blood. The receptors derive from a man aged 30-40 years with Graves' ophthalmopathy.

This clonotype was counted ten times or more. V gene TRBV11-2 combines with J gene TRBJ1-1; no clear D. CDR3 length: 13 amino acids. V shed 4 bases and J shed 0 bases, with 6 bases lying between them. CDR1 and CDR2 (germline): SGHAT, FQNNGV. The CDR3 region is CASSSRLNTEAFF. For the CDR3, the DNA is TGTGCCAGCAGCTCAAGATTGAACACTGAAGCTTTCTTT.

The chain is built from TRBV9 and TRBJ2-3, with TRBD2 as a possible D gene (6 bases). Per the germline V gene, CDR1 is SGDLS and CDR2 is YYNGEE. Trimming stripped 4 bases from V and 3 bases from J, with 15 bases between. The CDR3 length is 15 residues. The CDR3 spells CASSPLGLLTDTQYF. The DNA of the CDR3 is TGTGCCAGCAGCCCCTTGGGACTTCTGACAGATACGCAGTATTTT.

This clonotype came up many times. The V call is TRBV7-2, the J call TRBJ2-1; tentative D call: TRBD2 (6 bases). Looked up from germline, CDR1 is SGHTA and CDR2 is FQGNSA. With 5 bases removed from V and 0 bases from J, the gap between germline ends came to 14 bases. CDR3 length: 16 amino acids. The CDR3 DNA is TGTGCCAGCAGCGCCGGAGGGCTAAGCTCCTACAATGAGCAGTTCTTC. Its protein product is CASSAGGLSSYNEQFF.

The chain uses TRBV11-3 and TRBJ2-1; the D gene is possibly TRBD1 (6 bases). The CDR3 has 15 amino acids. Trimming shortened V by 3 bases and J by 5 bases, and 14 bases separated the two germline ends. Germline lookup yields CDR1 SGHNT and CDR2 YENEEA. CDR3 nucleotide sequence: TGTGCCAGCAGCTTCGGAAGGGGGTTCCACAATGAGCAGTTCTTC. This translates into CASSFGRGFHNEQFF.

The chain recombines TRBV20-1 with TRBJ1-1; no clear D. The germline CDR1 and CDR2 sequences are DFQATT and SNEGSKA (reference sequence). The CDR3 runs 14 residues. Trimming took 7 bases from V and 0 from J, leaving 15 bases between them. The CDR3 sequence is CSVDSGPVNTEAFF. CDR3 sequence (DNA): TGCAGTGTGGATTCCGGGCCTGTGAACACTGAAGCTTTCTTT.

This clonotype came up a few times. The chain recombines TRBV15 with TRBJ2-7; D uncertain. The CDR3 spans 14 residues. V lost 0 bases and J 6 bases, leaving 12 bases between the germline ends. CDR1 is LNHNV, CDR2 YYDKDF, per germline (reference sequence). The CDR3 protein is CATSREDPTGEQYF. The CDR3 region has the DNA TGTGCCACCAGCAGAGAGGACCCTACGGGCGAGCAGTACTTC.

The chain carries TRBV7-8 and TRBJ2-5; D is uncertain. Germline values: CDR1 SGHVS, CDR2 FQNEAQ. The CDR3 contains 15 residues. The germline V and J ends were trimmed by 5 bases and 5 bases, with 18 bases remaining between them. CDR3 nucleotide sequence: TGTGCCAGCAGCCCTTCCAGAGGTCGGTGGGAGACCCAGTACTTC. The encoded protein is CASSPSRGRWETQYF.